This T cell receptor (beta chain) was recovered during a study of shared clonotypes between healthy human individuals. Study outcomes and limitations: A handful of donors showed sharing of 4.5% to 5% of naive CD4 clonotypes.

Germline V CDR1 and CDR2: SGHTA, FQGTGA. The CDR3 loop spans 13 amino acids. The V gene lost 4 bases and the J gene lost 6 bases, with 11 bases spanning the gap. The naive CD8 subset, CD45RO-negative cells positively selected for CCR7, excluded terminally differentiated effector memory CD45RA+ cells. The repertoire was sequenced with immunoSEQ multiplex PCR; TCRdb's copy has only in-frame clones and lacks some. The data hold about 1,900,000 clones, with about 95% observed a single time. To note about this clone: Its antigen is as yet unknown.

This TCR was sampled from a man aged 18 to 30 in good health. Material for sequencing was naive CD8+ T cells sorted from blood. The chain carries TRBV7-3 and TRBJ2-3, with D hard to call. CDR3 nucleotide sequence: TGTGCCAGCAGCTCCTTGCGCTGGGATACGCAGTATTTT. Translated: CASSSLRWDTQYF.